This T cell receptor (beta chain) was sequenced for a study of response to subunit inactivated influenza vaccine. General study points: Researchers suggested that each seasonal influenza vaccination recruits few new T cells.

As to this clonotype: The antigen remains unidentified.

One entry per CDR3 protein results from TCRdb running MiXCR on the RT-PCR reads. The sample records 500,000 to 600,000 distinct CDR3 sequences, 12% to 15% being singletons. The germline gives CDR1 SNHLY, CDR2 FYNNEI. V lost 4 bases, J lost 5 bases, and 19 bases lay in between. The CDR3 loop spans 16 amino acids. Sequenced material: PBMCs from blood, taken roughly 13 days after vaccination. The clonotype comes from a man aged 50-59 years who received an inactivated influenza vaccine. This chain joins TRBV2 and TRBJ2-3, with a tentative D call TRBD2 (6 bases). The CDR3 loop is CASSVRGEGLGDTQYF. CDR3 DNA: TGTGCCAGCAGTGTACGCGGGGAAGGGTTAGGAGATACGCAGTATTTT.